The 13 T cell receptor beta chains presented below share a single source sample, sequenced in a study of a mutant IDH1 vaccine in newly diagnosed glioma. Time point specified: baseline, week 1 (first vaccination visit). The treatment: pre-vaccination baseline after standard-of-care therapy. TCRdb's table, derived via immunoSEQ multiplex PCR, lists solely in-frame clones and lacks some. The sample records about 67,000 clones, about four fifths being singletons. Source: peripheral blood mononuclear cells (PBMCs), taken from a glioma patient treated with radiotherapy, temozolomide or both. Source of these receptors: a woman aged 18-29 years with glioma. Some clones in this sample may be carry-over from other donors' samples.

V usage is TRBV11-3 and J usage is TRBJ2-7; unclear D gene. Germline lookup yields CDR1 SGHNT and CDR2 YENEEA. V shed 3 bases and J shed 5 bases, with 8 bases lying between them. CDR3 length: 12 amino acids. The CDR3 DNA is TGTGCCAGCAGCTTTAGCAACGACGAGCAGTACTTC. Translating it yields CASSFSNDEQYF. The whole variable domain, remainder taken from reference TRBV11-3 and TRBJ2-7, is EAGVVQSPRYKIIEKKQPVAFWCNPISGHNTLYWYLQNLGQGPELLIRYENEEAVDDSQLPKDRFSAERLKGVDSTLKIQPAELGDSAVYLCASSFSNDEQYFGPGTRLTVT.

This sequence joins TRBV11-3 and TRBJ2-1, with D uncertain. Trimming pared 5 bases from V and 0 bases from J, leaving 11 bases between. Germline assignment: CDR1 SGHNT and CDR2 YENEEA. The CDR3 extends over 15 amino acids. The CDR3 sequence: CASSPMASSYNEQFF. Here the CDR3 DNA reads TGTGCCAGCAGCCCTATGGCGAGCTCCTACAATGAGCAGTTCTTC.

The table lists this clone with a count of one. CDR3 in amino acids: CASSSSETQYF. CDR3 DNA: TGTGCCAGCAGCTCCTCGGAGACCCAGTACTTC. The chain joins TRBV13 to TRBJ2-5; D remains unclear. This CDR3 comprises 11 residues. V was cut by 4 bases and J by 5 bases, with 5 bases left in between. Germline CDR1 and CDR2: PRHDT and FYEKMQ (reference sequence).

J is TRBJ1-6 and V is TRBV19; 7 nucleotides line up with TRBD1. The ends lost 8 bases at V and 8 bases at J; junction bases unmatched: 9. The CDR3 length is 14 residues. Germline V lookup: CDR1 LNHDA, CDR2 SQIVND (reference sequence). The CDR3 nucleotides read TGTGCCAGTGGAGAGACAGGGCGGCATTCACCCCTCCACTTT. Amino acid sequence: CASGETGRHSPLHF.

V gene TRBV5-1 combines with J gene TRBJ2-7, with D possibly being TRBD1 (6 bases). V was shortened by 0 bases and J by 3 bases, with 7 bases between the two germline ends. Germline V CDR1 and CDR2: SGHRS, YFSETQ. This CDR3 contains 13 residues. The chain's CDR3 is CASSLGQVYEQYF. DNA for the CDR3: TGCGCCAGCAGCTTGGGACAGGTCTACGAGCAGTACTTC.

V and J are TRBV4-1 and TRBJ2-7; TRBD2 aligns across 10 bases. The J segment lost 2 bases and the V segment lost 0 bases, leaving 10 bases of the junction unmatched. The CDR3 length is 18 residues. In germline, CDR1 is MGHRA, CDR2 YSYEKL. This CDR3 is CASSQDVRTSGLTYEQYF. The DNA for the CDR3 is TGCGCCAGCAGCCAAGATGTTAGGACTAGCGGCCTTACCTACGAGCAGTACTTC.

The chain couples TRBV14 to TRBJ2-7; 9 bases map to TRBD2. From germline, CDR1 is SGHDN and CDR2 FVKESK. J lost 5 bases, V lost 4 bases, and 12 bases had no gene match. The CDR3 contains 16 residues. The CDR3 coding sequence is TGTGCCAGCAGCCCGACCCCGAGACTAGCGGCCCACGAGCAGTACTTC. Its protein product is CASSPTPRLAAHEQYF. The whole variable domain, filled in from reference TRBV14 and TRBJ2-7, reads EAGVTQFPSHSVIEKGQTVTLRCDPISGHDNLYWYRRVMGKEIKFLLHFVKESKQDESGMPNNRFLAERTGGTYSTLKVQPAELEDSGVYFCASSPTPRLAAHEQYFGPGTRLTVT.

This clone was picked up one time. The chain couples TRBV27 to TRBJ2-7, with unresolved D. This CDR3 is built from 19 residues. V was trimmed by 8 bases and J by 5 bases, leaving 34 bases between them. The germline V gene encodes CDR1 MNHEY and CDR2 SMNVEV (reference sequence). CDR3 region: CASAPSLLDLGRVGDEQYF. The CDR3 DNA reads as TGTGCCAGCGCTCCCTCTCTTTTGGATTTGGGTAGGGTCGGTGACGAGCAGTACTTC.

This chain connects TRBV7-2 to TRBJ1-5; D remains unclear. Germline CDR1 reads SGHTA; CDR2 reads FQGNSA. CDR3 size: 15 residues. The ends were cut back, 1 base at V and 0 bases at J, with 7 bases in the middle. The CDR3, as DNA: TGTGCCAGCAGCTTAGAGCTTACTAGCAATCAGCCCCAGCATTTT. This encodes CASSLELTSNQPQHF. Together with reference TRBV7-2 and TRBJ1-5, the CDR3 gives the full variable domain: GAGVSQSPSNKVTEKGKDVELRCDPISGHTALYWYRQSLGQGLEFLIYFQGNSAPDKSGLPSDRFSAERTGGSVSTLTIQRTQQEDSAVYLCASSLELTSNQPQHFGDGTRLSIL.

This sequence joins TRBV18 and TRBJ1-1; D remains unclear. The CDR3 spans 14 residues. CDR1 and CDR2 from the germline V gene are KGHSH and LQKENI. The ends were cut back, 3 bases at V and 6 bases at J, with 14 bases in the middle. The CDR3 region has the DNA TGTGCCAGCTCACCTCCCGGGCTACAACCTGAAGCTTTCTTT. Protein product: CASSPPGLQPEAFF.

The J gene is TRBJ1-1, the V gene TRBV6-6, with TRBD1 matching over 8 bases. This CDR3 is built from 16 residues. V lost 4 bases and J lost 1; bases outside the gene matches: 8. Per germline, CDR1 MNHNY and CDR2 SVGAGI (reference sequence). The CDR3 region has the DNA TGTGCCAGCAGTTTACGACAGGGGAGGGAGAACACTGAAGCTTTCTTT. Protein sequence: CASSLRQGRENTEAFF.

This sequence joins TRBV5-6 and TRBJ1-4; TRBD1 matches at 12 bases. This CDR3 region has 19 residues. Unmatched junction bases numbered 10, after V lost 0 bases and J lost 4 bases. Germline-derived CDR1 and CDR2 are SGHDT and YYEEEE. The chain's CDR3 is CASSLARDRGRRDNEKLFF. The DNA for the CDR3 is TGTGCCAGCAGCTTGGCCCGGGACAGGGGGCGCCGGGATAATGAAAAACTGTTTTTT.

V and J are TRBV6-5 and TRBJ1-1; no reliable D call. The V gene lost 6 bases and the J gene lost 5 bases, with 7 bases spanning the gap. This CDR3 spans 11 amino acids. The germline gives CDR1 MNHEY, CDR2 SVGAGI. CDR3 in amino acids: CASRGFTEAFF. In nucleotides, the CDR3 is TGTGCCAGCAGGGGATTTACTGAAGCTTTCTTT.